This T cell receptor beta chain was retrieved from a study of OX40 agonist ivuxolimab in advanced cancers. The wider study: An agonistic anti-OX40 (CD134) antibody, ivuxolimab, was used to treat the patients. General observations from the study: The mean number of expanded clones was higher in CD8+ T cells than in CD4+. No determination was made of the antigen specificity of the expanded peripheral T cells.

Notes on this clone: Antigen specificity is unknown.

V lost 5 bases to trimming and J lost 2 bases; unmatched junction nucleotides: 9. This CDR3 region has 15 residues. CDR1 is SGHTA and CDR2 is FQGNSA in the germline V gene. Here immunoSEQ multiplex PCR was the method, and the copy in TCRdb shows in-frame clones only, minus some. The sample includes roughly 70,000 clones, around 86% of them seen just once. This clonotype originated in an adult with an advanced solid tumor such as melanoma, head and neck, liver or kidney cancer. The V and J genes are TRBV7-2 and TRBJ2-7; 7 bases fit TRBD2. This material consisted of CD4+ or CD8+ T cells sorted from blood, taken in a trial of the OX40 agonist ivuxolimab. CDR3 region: CASSKMTSLAYEQYF. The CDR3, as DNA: TGTGCCAGCAGCAAGATGACTAGCTTAGCCTACGAGCAGTACTTC.